Given below is one TCR beta chain in context. This sample stems from a study of T-cell memory formation after mild COVID-19. The 5'RACE method, run with constant-segment primers, produced TCR alpha and TCR beta cDNA libraries (carrying sample barcodes and UMIs). Each CDR3 protein is one row after TCRdb ran MiXCR on the 5' RACE reads. This sample has 300,000 to 350,000 distinct CDR3 sequences, with roughly an eighth found just once. V lost 4 bases to trimming and J lost 7 bases; unmatched junction nucleotides: 9. The CDR3 covers 15 residues. This sequence originates from a man aged 18 to 35 who had mild COVID-19 (a few samples of this study predate the infection). Cell type and time point are not known. The J gene is TRBJ2-2, the V gene TRBV12-3 or TRBV12-4, with 7 bases aligning to TRBD2. Sequenced sample: PBMCs or a T cell subset sorted from them (not recorded which). Here the CDR3 DNA reads TGTGCCAGCAGTTCCAGCGGGGACTACGGCGGGGAGCTGTTTTTT. Translated: CASSSSGDYGGELFF.